This paragraph covers one T cell receptor (beta chain) sequence. Its target is unknown. This table comes from immunoSEQ multiplex PCR, and its TCRdb copy is limited to in-frame clones, with some not included. The sample lists some 150,000 clones; about 95% were seen once. The data were taken from a study of T cell responses to AZD1222 COVID-19 vaccine. Study outcomes and limitations: Clonal diversity was possibly underestimated, and the donors were mostly white British, with more females.

Germline loops: CDR1 KGHSH, CDR2 LQKENI. The CDR3 runs to 15 residues. J was trimmed by 4 bases and V by 3 bases; bases with no gene match: 8. The chain carries TRBV18 and TRBJ1-2; 7 nucleotides match TRBD1. The receptor comes from an adult in good health. The sample was peripheral blood, taken on day 0 of AZD1222 vaccination. CDR3 sequence (DNA): TGTGCCAGCTCACCCGATCTACAGGGGATCTATGGCTACACCTTC. It yields the protein CASSPDLQGIYGYTF.